Sequencing of this T cell receptor beta chain was carried out in a study of long-term antiretroviral therapy in people with HIV. With V trimmed by 0 bases and J by 2 bases, 2 bases remained unmatched. Germline CDR1 reads SGHRS; CDR2 reads YFSETQ. The CDR3 contains 15 residues. The run of the v3.0 immunoSEQ assay was at survey level. Sequenced by immunoSEQ multiplex PCR; TCRdb stores in-frame clones only, minus some. The repertoire includes fewer than 20,000 clones, roughly 94% of them detected once, and roughly 4.5% sits in the top ten. The rearrangement joins TRBV5-1 to TRBJ1-5; 7 bases line up with TRBD1. The receptor was derived from a woman in her 50s with HIV. This sample comprised unsorted PBMCs, obtained 6 to 6.5 years after starting antiretroviral therapy. The CDR3 here is CASSLGTGGNQPQHF. The CDR3 coding sequence is TGCGCCAGCAGCTTGGGAACAGGGGGCAATCAGCCCCAGCATTTT.